These 7 T cell receptor beta chains share one sample of origin, sequenced in a study of T cell changes during pregnancy in multiple sclerosis (dated by TCRdb to 2018 to 2020). The method behind the library was the immunoSEQ multiplex PCR assay. The table was pulled from immuneACCESS by TCRdb, which kept in-frame rearrangements only. Such tables lose some clones; where checked, under half of the loss comes from unresolved V genes, and the rest has no known cause. Recorded for this sample are 75,000 to 95,000 clones; 85% to 95% of them occurred a single time. Clones ranked in the top ten supply about 0.13% of the sample. The specimen comprised CD4+ T cells from peripheral blood mononuclear cells, sampled after pregnancy. The receptors shown here come from a female donor with multiple sclerosis, enrolled in a pregnancy study.

The chain carries TRBV28 and TRBJ1-2; D is ambiguous. Germline V gene data show CDR1 as MDHEN and CDR2 as SYDVKM. Trimming removed 3 bases from V and 7 bases from J, with 15 bases in between. This CDR3 spans 14 amino acids. The CDR3 loop is CASSFNSGISGYTF. The DNA of the CDR3 is TGTGCCAGCAGTTTTAACTCGGGGATAAGTGGCTACACCTTC.

The V call is TRBV5-1, the J call TRBJ2-7; D may be TRBD1 (5 bases). Looked up from germline, CDR1 is SGHRS and CDR2 is YFSETQ. The V and J ends lost 3 bases and 2 bases respectively, with 12 bases between them. The CDR3 contains 14 residues. The CDR3 DNA reads TGCGCCAGCAGCTGGGGCGGCCGAACCTACGAGCAGTACTTC. It translates to CASSWGGRTYEQYF. The whole variable domain, remainder taken from reference TRBV5-1 and TRBJ2-7, is KAGVTQTPRYLIKTRGQQVTLSCSPISGHRSVSWYQQTPGQGLQFLFEYFSETQRNKGNFPGRFSGRQFSNSRSEMNVSTLELGDSALYLCASSWGGRTYEQYFGPGTRLTVT.

This CDR3 is CASSLDSGTYNEQFF. The DNA for the CDR3 is TGTGCCAGCAGCTTAGATAGCGGGACCTACAATGAGCAGTTCTTC. The chain combines TRBV7-2 with TRBJ2-1; 8 positions agree with TRBD2. CDR1 and CDR2 from the germline V gene are SGHTA and FQGNSA. Trimming at V came to 1 base and at J to 2 bases, leaving 1 base not matched to a gene. The length of the CDR3 is 15 residues.

The V and J genes are TRBV2 and TRBJ1-5; the D gene is possibly TRBD1 (5 bases). Trimming removed 5 bases from V and 7 bases from J, with 6 bases in between. The CDR3 is made up of 11 amino acids. Germline V CDR1 and CDR2: SNHLY, FYNNEI. CDR3 protein: CASSQGQPQHF. The CDR3 DNA sequence: TGTGCCAGCAGTCAGGGCCAGCCCCAGCATTTT.

The J gene is TRBJ1-4, the V gene TRBV5-4, with D uncertain. Germline V CDR1 and CDR2: SGHNT, YYREEE (reference sequence). This CDR3 comprises 16 residues. V gave up 0 bases and J gave up 0 bases, with 9 bases separating them. CDR3 sequence reads: CASSLDSSPTNEKLFF. DNA of the CDR3: TGTGCCAGCAGCTTGGACAGTTCGCCAACTAATGAAAAACTGTTTTTT.

The rearrangement joins TRBV2 to TRBJ2-7; 9 bases map to TRBD1. The length of the CDR3 is 16 residues. Per the germline V gene, CDR1 is SNHLY and CDR2 is FYNNEI. J was trimmed by 3 bases and V by 3 bases; bases with no gene match: 9. Here the CDR3 reads CASSEPPGQGYYEQYF. Written as DNA, the CDR3 is TGTGCCAGCAGTGAGCCTCCGGGACAGGGATACTACGAGCAGTACTTC.

The chain uses TRBV5-4 and TRBJ2-5; TRBD2 is a possible D gene (7 bases). This CDR3 has 14 amino acids. CDR1 is SGHNT, CDR2 YYREEE, per germline (reference sequence). The germline V and J ends were trimmed by 4 bases and 3 bases, with 13 bases remaining between them. CDR3 nucleotides: TGTGCCAGCAGCCGGGGGCTAGCGGAAGAGACCCAGTACTTC. Translation: CASSRGLAEETQYF.